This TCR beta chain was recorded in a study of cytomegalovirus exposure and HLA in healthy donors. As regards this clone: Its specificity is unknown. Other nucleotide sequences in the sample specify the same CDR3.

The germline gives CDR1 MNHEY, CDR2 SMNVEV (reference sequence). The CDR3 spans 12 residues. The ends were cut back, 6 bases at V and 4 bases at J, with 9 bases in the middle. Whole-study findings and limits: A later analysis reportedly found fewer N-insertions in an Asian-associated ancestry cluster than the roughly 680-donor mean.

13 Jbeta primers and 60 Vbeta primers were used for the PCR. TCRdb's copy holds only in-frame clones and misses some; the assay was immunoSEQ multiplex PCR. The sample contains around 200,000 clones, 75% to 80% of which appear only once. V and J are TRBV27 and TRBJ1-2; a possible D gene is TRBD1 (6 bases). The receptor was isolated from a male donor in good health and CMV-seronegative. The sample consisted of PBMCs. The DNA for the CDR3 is TGTGCCAGCAGCTCGACAGGCTATGGCTACACCTTC. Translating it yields CASSSTGYGYTF.